This T cell receptor beta chain was observed in a study of blood T cell repertoires in COVID-19 (dated by TCRdb to 2020 to 2021). About the study as a whole: Recovered participants in ImmuneRACE Cohort 3 were defined by two consecutive negative NP/OP PCR tests, clearance by a healthcare professional, or resolution of symptoms. The repertoires were released in a freely available public database meant as a resource for research on the immune response to SARS-CoV-2. Sample metadata almost always included a de-identified subject ID, COVID-19 status, age in years and sex. The material from the prospective study consisted of cDNA or gDNA derived from T cells, B-cell-depleted T cells, or PBMCs. The samples were drawn from the first 160 participants of the ongoing ImmuneRACE study and from roughly 1,300 subjects provided by 6 global collaborators. HLA class I and class II types, where available, came from metadata supplied by the sample provider rather than from assay-based typing. Samples from collaborators originated in the United States, Italy and Spain and spanned both the acute and convalescent phases of COVID-19. The dataset comprised deeply sampled blood TCRbeta repertoires from subjects exposed to, actively infected with, or recovered from COVID-19. The investigation overall reported the following: The amount of clinical and demographic metadata varied by source and participant and was provided uncurated.

About this clone itself: Which antigen it targets is not known. No base quality values were provided; no much bigger clone lies one nucleotide off.

Trimming leaves V shorter by 5 bases and J shorter by 10 bases, with the junction holding 5 bases beyond the gene matches. From a lookup of the germline V gene, CDR1 and CDR2 are SGHTA and FQGNSA. Its CDR3 holds 13 amino acids, cysteine through phenylalanine. Of all the DNA, just the CDR3 is kept, 39 bases in frame from base 1. Enrolling through a virtual design, the prospective study's participants ranged in age from roughly 18 to 95 years and lived across 20 to 30 United States geographic areas. Cohort assignment in the prospective study relied on participant-reported clinical history from a screening survey and a study questionnaire. Mobile phlebotomists in the prospective study collected whole blood, serum and a nasopharyngeal or oropharyngeal swab from every participant. Additional blood draws and questionnaires over an approximately two-month period could optionally be provided by prospective study participants. Prospective study blood samples were shipped either frozen or at room temperature before DNA extraction.

TCRbeta CDR3 regions were amplified from genomic DNA using the immunoSEQ Assay, a bias-controlled multiplex PCR. In the original analysis: The number of nucleated cells in each sample was estimated from the amplification of reference gene primers within the assay. To quantify the absolute abundance of each unique TCRbeta CDR3 rearrangement, sequence reads were collapsed and filtered. For each sample, productive Simpson clonality was calculated as the square root of Simpson's diversity index across productive rearrangements. What TCRdb holds here is the immuneACCESS table cut down to in-frame rearrangements. Part of the clones is not present; checked against another copy, under half of the missing clones reflect an unresolved V gene, and the others are unexplained. V, J and clone size reflect that table, while D and trimming were determined from the DNA. The sample table shows more than 120,000 clones, and 75% to 90% are seen once. The ten largest clones add up to around 3.9% of the sample.

Sequenced material: PBMCs or T cells enriched from blood (not recorded which). The chain links TRBV7-2 with TRBJ2-1; 10 bases in the middle match TRBD2. This receptor was taken from a middle-aged man in a cohort exposed to, infected with or recovered from COVID-19 (not recorded which). The DNA sequence follows: TGTGCCAGCAGCCTTGGACTAGCGGTGGAGCAGTTCTTC. Its protein product is CASSLGLAVEQFF.